The entry below gives a single TCR beta chain sequence along with its context. Its antigen is not yet known. Base quality data are lacking; no much larger clone is found one base away. This specimen belongs to a study of cytomegalovirus exposure and HLA in healthy donors (dated by TCRdb to about 2017). Notes on the research overall: According to a later analysis, one platform produced both the roughly 110 validation repertoires and the roughly 640 repertoires of the first cohort. The aim of the study was to test whether cataloging public T cell receptors could identify signatures of past pathogen exposure. A separate validation cohort of 100 to 150 different subjects was used in addition to the approximately 670-subject first cohort. The study combined high-throughput TCR immunosequencing, statistical association of individual TCRs with disease status, and machine learning to predict cytomegalovirus infection status. The investigation overall reported the following: A few of the identified cytomegalovirus-associated TCR beta chains were confirmed in vitro to be specific for cytomegalovirus antigens. The classifier was reported to diagnose cytomegalovirus status with high specificity and sensitivity in both the original cohort and the validation cohort. Subsequent analysis determined that TCRs grouped into clusters in the first cohort also showed a tendency toward co-occurrence across the roughly 130 validation repertoires, and 90% to 95% of cluster scores exceeded 0. A total of around 150 TCR beta chains were listed by the study as associated with cytomegalovirus. Most TCR sequences were seen in very few donors, while some public TCRs were found in many individuals. All 120 or so repertoires were used to score co-occurrence in the validation cohort in a later analysis, because that analysis had no HLA typing for the cohort. It was suggested by the authors that the approach could potentially be generalized to other disease states and immunological phenotypes.

The donors were included in the validation cohort of roughly 120 subjects, a group kept apart from the roughly 680-subject first cohort. The CDR3 spans 16 residues, from the cysteine through the phenylalanine. The sequence is cut down to CDR3 DNA, 48 bases in frame from base 1. Trimming removed 2 bases from V and 3 bases from J; the gene matches leave 5 bases unexplained. Reading the germline V gene gives CDR1 MDHEN and CDR2 SYDVKM. Libraries were built with the immunoSEQ multiplex PCR assay. On the authors' methods: A statistical classification framework was built for diagnosing cytomegalovirus status from the catalog of TCR beta chain sequences. TCRdb mirrors the immuneACCESS table, restricted to in-frame sequences. Some clones are absent from its copies; in checked studies, under half trace to an unresolved V gene, and the reason for the others is unknown. The D gene and trimming were derived from the DNA, and the V and J assignments and clone size from that table. The sample includes 150,000 to 200,000 clones, with 84% observed a single time. Clones ranked in the top ten supply roughly 13% of the sample.

The source is a woman aged 25 to 39 in good health and CMV-seropositive. The sequence joins TRBV28 to TRBJ1-2; 11 central nucleotides agree with TRBD1. Sequencing was performed on PBMCs. CDR3 loop: CASSLRTGGAYYGYTF. In nucleotide form, the sequence is TGTGCCAGCAGTTTACGGACAGGGGGCGCCTACTATGGCTACACCTTC.